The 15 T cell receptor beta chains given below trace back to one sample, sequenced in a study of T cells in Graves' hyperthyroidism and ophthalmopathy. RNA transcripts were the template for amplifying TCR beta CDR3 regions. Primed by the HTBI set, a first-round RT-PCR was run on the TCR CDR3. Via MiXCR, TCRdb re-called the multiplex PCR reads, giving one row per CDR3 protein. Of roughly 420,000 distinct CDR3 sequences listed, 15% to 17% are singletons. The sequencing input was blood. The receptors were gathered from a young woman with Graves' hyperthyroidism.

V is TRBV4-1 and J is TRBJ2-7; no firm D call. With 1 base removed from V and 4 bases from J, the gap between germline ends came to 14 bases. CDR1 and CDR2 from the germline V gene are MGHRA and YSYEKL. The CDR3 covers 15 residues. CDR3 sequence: CASSQVAGTRYEQYF. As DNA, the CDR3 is TGCGCCAGCAGCCAAGTGGCTGGAACGCGGTACGAGCAGTACTTC.

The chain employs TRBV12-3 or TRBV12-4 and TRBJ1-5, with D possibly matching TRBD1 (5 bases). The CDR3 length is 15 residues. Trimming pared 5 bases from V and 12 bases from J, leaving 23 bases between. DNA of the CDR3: TGTGCCAGCAGTCTCACAGTCGCCAGTGGTGGGGGCCAGCATTTT. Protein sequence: CASSLTVASGGGQHF.

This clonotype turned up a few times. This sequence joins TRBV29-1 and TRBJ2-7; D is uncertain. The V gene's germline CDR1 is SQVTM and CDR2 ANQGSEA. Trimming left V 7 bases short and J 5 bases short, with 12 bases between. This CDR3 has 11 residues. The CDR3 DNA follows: TGCAGCGCCCGATGGTTACACGAGCAGTACTTC. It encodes CSARWLHEQYF.

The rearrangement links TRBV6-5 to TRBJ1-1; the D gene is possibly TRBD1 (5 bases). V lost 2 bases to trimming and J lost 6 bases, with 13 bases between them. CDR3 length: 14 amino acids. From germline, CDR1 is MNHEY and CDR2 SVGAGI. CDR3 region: CASSYRWGIPEAFF. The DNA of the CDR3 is TGTGCCAGCAGTTACCGGTGGGGCATTCCTGAAGCTTTCTTT.

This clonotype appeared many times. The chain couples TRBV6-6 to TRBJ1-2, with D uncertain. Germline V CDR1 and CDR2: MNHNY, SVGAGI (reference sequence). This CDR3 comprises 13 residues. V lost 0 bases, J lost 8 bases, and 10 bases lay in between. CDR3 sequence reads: CASSYSQIWGYTF. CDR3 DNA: TGTGCCAGCAGTTACTCGCAGATTTGGGGCTACACCTTC.

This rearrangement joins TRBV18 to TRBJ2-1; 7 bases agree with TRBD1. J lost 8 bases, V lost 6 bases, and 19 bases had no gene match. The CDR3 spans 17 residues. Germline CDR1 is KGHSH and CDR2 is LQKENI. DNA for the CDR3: TGTGCCAGCTCCATCAAAGAGGGGGCGGTTGCCCAAGATGAGCAGTTCTTC. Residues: CASSIKEGAVAQDEQFF.

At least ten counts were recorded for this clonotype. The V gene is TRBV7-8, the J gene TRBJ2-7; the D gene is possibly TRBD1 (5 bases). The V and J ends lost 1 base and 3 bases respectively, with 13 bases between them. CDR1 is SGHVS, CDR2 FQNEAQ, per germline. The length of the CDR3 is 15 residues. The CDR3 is CASSLDGAPLYEQYF. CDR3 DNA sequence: TGTGCCAGCAGCTTAGATGGGGCCCCCCTCTACGAGCAGTACTTC.

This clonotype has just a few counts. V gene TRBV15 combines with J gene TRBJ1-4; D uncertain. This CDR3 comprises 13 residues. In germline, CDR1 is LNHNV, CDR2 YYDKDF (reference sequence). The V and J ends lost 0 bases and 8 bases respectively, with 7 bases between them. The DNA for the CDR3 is TGTGCCACCAGCAGAGATATGGGGGAAAAACTGTTTTTT. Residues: CATSRDMGEKLFF.

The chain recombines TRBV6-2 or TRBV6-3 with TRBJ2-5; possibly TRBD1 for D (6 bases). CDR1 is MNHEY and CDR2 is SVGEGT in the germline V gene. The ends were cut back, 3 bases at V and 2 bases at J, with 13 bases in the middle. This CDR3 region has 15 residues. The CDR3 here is CASSYLGHPQETQYF. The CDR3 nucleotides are TGTGCCAGCAGTTATCTGGGACACCCACAAGAGACCCAGTACTTC.

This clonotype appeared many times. In DNA form, the CDR3 reads TGTGCCAGCAGCTTACCCGGTCGGCTGAATAACGTAGAAGACACCATATATTTT. As protein: CASSLPGRLNNVEDTIYF. The chain employs TRBV11-3 and TRBJ1-3; no definite D call. Trimming pared 2 bases from V and 8 bases from J, leaving 25 bases between. Germline V gene lookup returns CDR1 SGHNT and CDR2 YENEEA. CDR3 length: 18 amino acids. Combining the CDR3 with reference TRBV11-3 and TRBJ1-3 gives the whole variable domain EAGVVQSPRYKIIEKKQPVAFWCNPISGHNTLYWYLQNLGQGPELLIRYENEEAVDDSQLPKDRFSAERLKGVDSTLKIQPAELGDSAVYLCASSLPGRLNNVEDTIYFGEGSWLTVV.

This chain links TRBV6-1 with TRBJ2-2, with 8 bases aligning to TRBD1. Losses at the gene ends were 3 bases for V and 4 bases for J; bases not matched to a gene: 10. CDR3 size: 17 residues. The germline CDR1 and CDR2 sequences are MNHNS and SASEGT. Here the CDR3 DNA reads TGTGCCAGCAGTGAGTTTCTGCAGGGGGCGACCACCGGGGAGCTGTTTTTT. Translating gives CASSEFLQGATTGELFF.

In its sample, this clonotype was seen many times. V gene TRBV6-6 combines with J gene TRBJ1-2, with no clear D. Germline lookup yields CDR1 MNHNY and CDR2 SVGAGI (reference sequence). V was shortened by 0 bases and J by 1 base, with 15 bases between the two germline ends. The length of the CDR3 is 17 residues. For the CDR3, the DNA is TGTGCCAGCAGTTACTCGGGCAGGAGAAAATTTAACTATGGCTACACCTTC. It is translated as CASSYSGRRKFNYGYTF.

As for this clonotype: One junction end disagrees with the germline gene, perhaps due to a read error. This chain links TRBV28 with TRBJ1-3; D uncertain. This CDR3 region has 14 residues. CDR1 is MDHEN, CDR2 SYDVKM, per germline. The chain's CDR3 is CASRRSGSGDTIYF. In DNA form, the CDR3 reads TGTGCCAGCAGGCGTTCGGGCTCTGGAGACACCATATATTTT.

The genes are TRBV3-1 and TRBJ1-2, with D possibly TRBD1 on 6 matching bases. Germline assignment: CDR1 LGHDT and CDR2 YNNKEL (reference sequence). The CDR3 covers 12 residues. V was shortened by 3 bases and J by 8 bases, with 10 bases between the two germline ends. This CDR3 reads CASSQGAKGYTF. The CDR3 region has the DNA TGTGCCAGCAGCCAGGGGGCAAAAGGCTACACCTTC.

CDR3: CASSSRQGGSYEQYF. The CDR3 region has the DNA TGTGCCAGCAGTTCTCGACAGGGGGGCAGCTACGAGCAGTACTTC. The V gene is TRBV28, the J gene TRBJ2-7; 9 bases map to TRBD1. Germline V gives CDR1 MDHEN, CDR2 SYDVKM. Trimming at V came to 4 bases and at J to 3 bases, leaving 7 bases not matched to a gene. The CDR3 loop spans 15 amino acids.